The 29 T cell receptor beta chains given below trace back to one sample, sequenced in a study of blood T cell repertoires in COVID-19 (dated by TCRdb to 2018 to 2021). Receptor amplification or capture employed the immunoSEQ multiplex PCR assay. TCRdb limited this immuneACCESS table to in-frame rearrangements with V and J called. A share of clones is missing; checked studies link under half to unresolved V genes, and the rest is unexplained. In this sample the table shows about 160,000 clones, approximately 87% of which occur a single time. The ten largest clones capture roughly 4% of the sample. The sample was peripheral blood. Source of these receptors: a woman in her seventies with acute or convalescent COVID-19.

The rearrangement joins TRBV6-2 or TRBV6-3 to TRBJ1-1, with TRBD1 matching over 7 bases. The germline CDR1 and CDR2 sequences are MNHEY and SVGEGT. J lost 4 bases, V lost 5 bases, and 7 bases had no gene match. This CDR3 is 14 amino acids long. CDR3 loop: CASSVQGFGTEAFF. The CDR3 DNA reads as TGTGCCAGCAGTGTACAGGGGTTCGGCACTGAAGCTTTCTTT.

V usage is TRBV18 and J usage is TRBJ2-2, with 9 bases matching TRBD2. V gave up 4 bases and J gave up 4 bases; unmatched junction bases: 13. The CDR3 sequence is 18 residues long. Looked up from germline, CDR1 is KGHSH and CDR2 is LQKENI. The CDR3, as DNA: TGTGCCAGCTCACTGGGTATAGCGGGAGTCCCAGGCACCGGGGAGCTGTTTTTT. Protein sequence: CASSLGIAGVPGTGELFF.

This clone was found a few times. The chain employs TRBV27 and TRBJ1-1, with TRBD1 matching over 11 bases. This CDR3 has 15 residues. V was clipped by 4 bases and J by 1 base; unmatched bases: 2. Germline values: CDR1 MNHEY, CDR2 SMNVEV (reference sequence). CDR3 residues: CASSSGTGGNTEAFF. CDR3 nucleotide sequence: TGTGCCAGCAGTTCCGGGACAGGGGGGAACACTGAAGCTTTCTTT.

This chain links TRBV2 with TRBJ1-4; 7 nucleotides align to TRBD1. After removal of 6 bases from V and 5 bases from J, the junction contained 6 bases not matched to a gene. The germline CDR1 and CDR2 sequences are SNHLY and FYNNEI. This CDR3 has 14 amino acids. The chain's CDR3 is CASRRQGLNEKLFF. The CDR3 DNA reads as TGTGCCAGCAGAAGACAGGGTCTAAATGAAAAACTGTTTTTT.

This sequence joins TRBV5-1 and TRBJ1-1; D might be TRBD1 (6 bases). CDR3 length equals 15 residues. V was shortened by 4 bases and J by 7 bases, with 20 bases between the two germline ends. The germline V gene has CDR1 SGHRS and CDR2 YFSETQ. The chain's CDR3 is CASSPGRGVDYEAFF. The DNA of the CDR3 is TGCGCCAGCAGCCCGGGGAGGGGGGTGGATTATGAAGCTTTCTTT.

The chain has TRBV27 and TRBJ2-6, with 7 nucleotides matching TRBD2. V dropped 4 bases and J dropped 0; count of bases not matched to a gene: 0. This CDR3 comprises 15 residues. Germline V gene data show CDR1 as MNHEY and CDR2 as SMNVEV (reference sequence). The DNA of the CDR3 is TGTGCCAGCAGTTGGGGGGGCTCTGGGGCCAACGTCCTGACTTTC. Translated: CASSWGGSGANVLTF.

The chain combines TRBV7-9 with TRBJ1-5, with a possible D match to TRBD1 (6 bases). Deletions cut 5 bases from V and 11 bases from J, with 19 bases between. Germline V gene data show CDR1 as SEHNR and CDR2 as FQNEAQ (reference sequence). The CDR3 sequence is 14 residues long. CDR3 DNA: TGTGCCAGCAGCCCTAAAGGGGGACCGGGGTCCCAGCATTTT. It encodes CASSPKGGPGSQHF.

V gene TRBV3-1 (or the pseudogene TRBV3-2) combines with J gene TRBJ1-6; TRBD1 is a possible D gene (6 bases). Germline CDR1 is LGHDT and CDR2 is YNNKEL (reference sequence). V was clipped by 1 base and J by 2 bases, with 9 bases between them. CDR3 size: 16 residues. In DNA form, the CDR3 reads TGTGCCAGCAGCCAAGTGGGGGCGACCTATAATTCACCCCTCCACTTT. Translation: CASSQVGATYNSPLHF.

The chain combines TRBV5-5 with TRBJ2-3, with TRBD2 matching 15 bases. The CDR3 runs to 19 residues. V gave up 1 base and J gave up 4 bases; unmatched junction bases: 10. The germline CDR1 and CDR2 sequences are SGHKS and YYEKEE (reference sequence). CDR3 sequence (DNA): TGTGCCAGCAGCTTGCTTGGCAGCGGACTAGCGGGGGGGCCAGATACGCAGTATTTT. Its translation is CASSLLGSGLAGGPDTQYF.

The rearrangement links TRBV18 to TRBJ2-5; TRBD1 matches at 11 bases. The CDR3 is 15 amino acids. After removal of 2 bases from V and 4 bases from J, the junction contained 3 bases not matched to a gene. Looked up from germline, CDR1 is KGHSH and CDR2 is LQKENI. The CDR3 DNA reads as TGTGCCAGCTCACCAGCCGGGACAGGGGGAGAGACCCAGTACTTC. As protein: CASSPAGTGGETQYF.

This clone was observed a single time. The rearrangement links TRBV4-1 to TRBJ2-7, with 8 positions matching TRBD2. Germline loops: CDR1 MGHRA, CDR2 YSYEKL. There are 15 residues in the CDR3. V dropped 0 bases and J dropped 6; count of bases not matched to a gene: 7. The CDR3 DNA follows: TGCGCCAGCAGCCAAGAACACAGAGCGGGAGCCGAGCAGTACTTC. Its translation: CASSQEHRAGAEQYF.

This chain links TRBV27 with TRBJ1-5; unclear D gene. Looked up from germline, CDR1 is MNHEY and CDR2 is SMNVEV (reference sequence). V gave up 3 bases and J gave up 7 bases, with 7 bases separating them. This CDR3 has 12 residues. CDR3 nucleotide sequence: TGTGCCAGCAGTTTTCGGGAGCAGCCCCAGCATTTT. Translated, it gives CASSFREQPQHF.

This clone was seen a few times. This chain joins TRBV19 and TRBJ1-5; no clear D. Germline V gene lookup returns CDR1 LNHDA and CDR2 SQIVND (reference sequence). Trimming pared 10 bases from V and 4 bases from J, leaving 20 bases between. The CDR3 length is 15 residues. CDR3 nucleotide sequence: TGTGCCACTACGCTGGGCAGCCAAATTAATCAGCCCCAGCATTTT. Translated, it gives CATTLGSQINQPQHF.

This chain uses TRBV30 with TRBJ1-4; 7 nucleotides align to TRBD1. Germline V lookup: CDR1 GTSNPN, CDR2 SVGIG (reference sequence). The length of the CDR3 is 13 residues. Germline trimming cut 4 bases from V and 5 bases from J; bases unmatched to any gene: 4. This CDR3 is CAWMGQPNEKLFF. CDR3 nucleotide sequence: TGTGCCTGGATGGGACAGCCCAATGAAAAACTGTTTTTT.

This clone was recorded only once. This chain connects TRBV7-2 to TRBJ2-7; 10 positions agree with TRBD2. Germline V gene sequence: CDR1 SGHTA, CDR2 FQGNSA. Trimming took 5 bases from V and 2 from J; bases not matched to a gene: 6. CDR3 length: 15 residues. CDR3 DNA: TGTGCCAGCAGCCTAAGCGGGGGGGTCCCCTACGAGCAGTACTTC. Translated, it gives CASSLSGGVPYEQYF.

J is TRBJ2-2 and V is TRBV9; tentatively, D is TRBD1 (6 bases). This CDR3 spans 15 amino acids. The ends were cut back, 4 bases at V and 1 base at J, with 11 bases in the middle. Germline lookup yields CDR1 SGDLS and CDR2 YYNGEE. CDR3 sequence (DNA): TGTGCCAGCAGCTGGGGGACACTGAACACCGGGGAGCTGTTTTTT. Its translation is CASSWGTLNTGELFF.

Of note for this clone: Other DNA variants within this sample encode the same CDR3. J is TRBJ1-1 and V is TRBV30, with D tentatively TRBD1 (5 bases). V lost 5 bases and J 2 bases, leaving 15 bases between the germline ends. This CDR3 has 14 residues. CDR1 and CDR2 (germline): GTSNPN, SVGIG (reference sequence). This CDR3 is CAWGPGLPNTEAFF. The CDR3, as DNA: TGTGCCTGGGGGCCGGGACTCCCTAACACTGAAGCTTTCTTT.

This sequence joins TRBV19 and TRBJ1-2; D gene ambiguous. This CDR3 spans 14 amino acids. The V gene's germline CDR1 is LNHDA and CDR2 SQIVND (reference sequence). V dropped 3 bases and J dropped 5 bases, with 13 bases sitting between them. The CDR3 DNA reads as TGTGCCAGTAGTATTGGAGGGAGCGGGTATGGCTACACCTTC. This translates into CASSIGGSGYGYTF.

The rearrangement links TRBV7-9 to TRBJ1-1; D ambiguous. Germline loops: CDR1 SEHNR, CDR2 FQNEAQ (reference sequence). V lost 5 bases and J lost 0, with 10 bases in between. There are 14 residues in the CDR3. The CDR3 DNA is TGTGCCAGCAGCCAGAATAACGTGAACACTGAAGCTTTCTTT. This sequence encodes CASSQNNVNTEAFF.

J is TRBJ1-5 and V is TRBV24-1, with D perhaps matching TRBD1 (6 bases). Deletions cut 4 bases from V and 3 bases from J, with 15 bases between. Germline lookup yields CDR1 KGHDR and CDR2 SFDVKD. The CDR3 is 16 residues long. The CDR3 loop is CATSDHRVGFNQPQHF. In DNA, the CDR3 is TGTGCCACCAGTGACCACAGGGTAGGGTTCAATCAGCCCCAGCATTTT.

V gene TRBV6-2 or TRBV6-3 combines with J gene TRBJ1-1, with 10 nucleotides matching TRBD1. The CDR3 has 18 residues. Germline CDR1 and CDR2: MNHEY and SVGEGT. V lost 0 bases, J lost 0 bases, and 7 bases stayed unmatched. CDR3 amino acids: CASSYSPGQGNLNTEAFF. CDR3 nucleotide sequence: TGTGCCAGCAGTTACTCCCCGGGACAGGGGAACTTGAACACTGAAGCTTTCTTT.

This clone was recorded once. The CDR3 loop reads CASSFNRQTHGAFF. The DNA of the CDR3 is TGTGCCAGCAGCTTCAATCGACAGACACATGGAGCTTTCTTT. The J gene is TRBJ1-1, the V gene TRBV5-6, with D tentatively TRBD1 (5 bases). V was trimmed by 2 bases and J by 10 bases, leaving 18 bases between them. CDR3 length: 14 residues. Germline loops: CDR1 SGHDT, CDR2 YYEEEE.

The chain joins TRBV4-2 to TRBJ2-5, with TRBD2 identical over 10 bases. The CDR3 is 15 amino acids. Germline trimming cut 1 base from V and 4 bases from J; bases unmatched to any gene: 3. Looked up from germline, CDR1 is LGHNA and CDR2 is YNFKEQ. CDR3 loop: CASSQVVAGGETQYF. CDR3 DNA: TGTGCCAGCAGCCAAGTTGTAGCGGGAGGAGAGACCCAGTACTTC.

The V call is TRBV5-1, the J call TRBJ2-1; no clear D gene. Germline V gives CDR1 SGHRS, CDR2 YFSETQ. The CDR3 is 12 amino acids. Trimming removed 5 bases from V and 5 bases from J, with 8 bases in between. CDR3: CASRSADNEQFF. The CDR3 DNA reads as TGCGCCAGCAGGTCTGCGGACAATGAGCAGTTCTTC.

This sequence joins TRBV7-2 and TRBJ1-6; 11 bases fit TRBD1. CDR3 length: 18 amino acids. Germline trimming cut 6 bases from V and 0 bases from J; bases unmatched to any gene: 7. Germline V gives CDR1 SGHTA, CDR2 FQGNSA. CDR3 sequence: CASRTGTGGLSYNSPLHF. The CDR3 nucleotides read TGTGCCAGCAGAACCGGGACAGGGGGACTCTCCTATAATTCACCCCTCCACTTT.

The V call is TRBV19, the J call TRBJ1-2; D gene ambiguous. The CDR3 covers 14 residues. Trimming shortened V by 7 bases and J by 2 bases, and 14 bases separated the two germline ends. Germline V gives CDR1 LNHDA, CDR2 SQIVND (reference sequence). The CDR3 DNA reads TGTGCCAGTACTTTTCTTTCGGGAAACTATGGCTACACCTTC. Residues: CASTFLSGNYGYTF.

CDR3 residues: CASSWGQGSTEAFF. The CDR3 bases are TGTGCCAGCAGCTGGGGACAGGGTAGCACTGAAGCTTTCTTT. The chain carries TRBV5-6 and TRBJ1-1, with TRBD1 matching 9 bases. V shed 3 bases and J 4 bases; nucleotides not matched to a gene: 4. The CDR3 is 14 amino acids. Germline V CDR1 and CDR2: SGHDT, YYEEEE.

The V call is TRBV4-3, the J call TRBJ1-5; unclear D gene. The CDR3 runs to 15 residues. The V gene's germline CDR1 is LGHNA and CDR2 YSLEER. The V end was cut by 0 bases, the J end by 0 bases, with 6 bases between. CDR3 in amino acids: CASSQDNFSNQPQHF. CDR3 bases: TGCGCCAGCAGCCAAGATAATTTTAGCAATCAGCCCCAGCATTTT.

The V call is TRBV30, the J call TRBJ1-2; maybe TRBD1 (6 bases). The germline V gene has CDR1 GTSNPN and CDR2 SVGIG (reference sequence). V gave up 2 bases and J gave up 4 bases, with 8 bases separating them. This CDR3 contains 12 residues. CDR3 sequence reads: CAWSFRGYGYTF. CDR3 coding DNA: TGTGCCTGGAGTTTCAGGGGCTATGGCTACACCTTC.